This record concerns one T cell receptor (beta chain) sequence. This record belongs to a study of identifying expanded T cells in peripheral blood. The CDR3 consists of 17 residues. V lost 0 bases and J lost 4, with 16 bases in between. CDR1 and CDR2 from the germline V gene are MNHNS and SASEGT. Sequenced by immunoSEQ multiplex PCR; TCRdb stores in-frame clones only, minus some. The table shows 97,000 or so clones, with approximately 89% occurring only once. The chain is built from TRBV6-1 and TRBJ2-1; D possibly matches TRBD1 or TRBD2 (5 bases each). The sequencing input was blood. This sequence originates from a person aged 18 to 75 in good health. This CDR3 is CASSEAKGRVPYNEQFF. CDR3 bases: TGTGCCAGCAGTGAAGCGAAGGGGCGGGTACCGTACAATGAGCAGTTCTTC.